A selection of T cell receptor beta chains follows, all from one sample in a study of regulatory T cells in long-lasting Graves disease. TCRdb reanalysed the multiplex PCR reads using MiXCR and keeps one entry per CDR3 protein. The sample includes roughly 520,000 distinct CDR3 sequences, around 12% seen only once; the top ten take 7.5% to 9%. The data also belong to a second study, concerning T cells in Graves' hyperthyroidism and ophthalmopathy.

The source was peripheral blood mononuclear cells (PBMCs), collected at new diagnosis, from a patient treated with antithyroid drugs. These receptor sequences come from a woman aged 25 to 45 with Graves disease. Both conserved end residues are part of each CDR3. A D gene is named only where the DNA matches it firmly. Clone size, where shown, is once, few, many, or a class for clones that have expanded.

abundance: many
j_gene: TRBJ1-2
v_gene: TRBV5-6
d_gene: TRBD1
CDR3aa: CASSWTGGEVGYGYTF
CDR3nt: TGTGCCAGCAGCTGGACAGGGGGCGAAGTCGGCTATGGCTACACCTTC

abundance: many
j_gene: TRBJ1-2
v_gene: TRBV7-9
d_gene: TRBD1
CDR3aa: CASRPPGQPDYGYTF
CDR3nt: TGTGCCAGCCGACCCCCGGGACAGCCTGACTATGGCTACACCTTC

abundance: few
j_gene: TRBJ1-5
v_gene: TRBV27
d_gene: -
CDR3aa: CASSLFGGSLNQPQHF
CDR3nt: TGTGCCAGCAGTTTATTTGGGGGAAGCCTCAATCAGCCCCAGCATTTT

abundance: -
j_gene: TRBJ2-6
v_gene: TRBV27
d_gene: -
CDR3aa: CASRTKSGPNVLTF
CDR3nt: TGTGCCAGCAGAACCAAGTCTGGGCCCAACGTCCTGACTTTC

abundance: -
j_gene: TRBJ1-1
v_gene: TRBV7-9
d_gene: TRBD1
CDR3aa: CASSLNRGLYTEAFF
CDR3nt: TGTGCCAGCAGCTTAAACAGGGGGCTTTACACTGAAGCTTTCTTT

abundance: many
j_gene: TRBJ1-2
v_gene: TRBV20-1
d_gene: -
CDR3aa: CRDNGYTF
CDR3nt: TGCAGGGATAATGGCTACACCTTC

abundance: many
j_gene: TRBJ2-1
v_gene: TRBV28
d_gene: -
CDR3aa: CASIRDSQLHNEQFF
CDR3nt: TGTGCCAGCATAAGGGACTCCCAATTGCACAATGAGCAGTTCTTC

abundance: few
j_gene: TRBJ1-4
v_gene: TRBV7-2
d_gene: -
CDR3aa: CASSLTTFSGTENEKLFF
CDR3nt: TGTGCCAGCAGCTTAACAACGTTTTCCGGGACGGAAAATGAAAAACTGTTTTTT

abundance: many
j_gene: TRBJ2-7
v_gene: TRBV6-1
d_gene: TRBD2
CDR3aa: CASSPILAVSSYEQYF
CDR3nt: TGTGCCAGCAGTCCAATCCTAGCGGTCAGCTCCTACGAGCAGTACTTC

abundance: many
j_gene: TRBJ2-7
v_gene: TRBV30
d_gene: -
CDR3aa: CAWRPDLGQYEQYF
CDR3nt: TGTGCCTGGAGACCGGACTTAGGTCAGTACGAGCAGTACTTC

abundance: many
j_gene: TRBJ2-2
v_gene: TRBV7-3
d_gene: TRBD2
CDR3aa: CASSFPLAGDNTGELFF
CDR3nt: TGTGCCAGCAGCTTCCCCCTAGCGGGAGACAACACCGGGGAGCTGTTTTTT

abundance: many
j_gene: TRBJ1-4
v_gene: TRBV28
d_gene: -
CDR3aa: CASSLFVSTGLNEKLFF
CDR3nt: TGTGCCAGCAGTTTATTCGTCAGTACGGGACTGAATGAAAAACTGTTTTTT

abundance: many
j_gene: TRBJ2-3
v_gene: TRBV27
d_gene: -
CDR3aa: CASSFGSPRQDTQYF
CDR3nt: TGTGCCAGCAGTTTTGGCAGCCCTCGCCAGGATACGCAGTATTTT

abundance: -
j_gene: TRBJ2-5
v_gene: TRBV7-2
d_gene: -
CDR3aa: CASSPILAGTQYF
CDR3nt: TGTGCCAGCAGCCCCATTCTGGCCGGGACCCAGTACTTC

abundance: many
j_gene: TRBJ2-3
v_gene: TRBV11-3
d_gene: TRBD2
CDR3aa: CASSLALLSSGRTSSTDTQYF
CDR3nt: TGTGCCAGCAGCTTAGCCCTCTTGTCTAGCGGGAGGACCTCTAGCACAGATACGCAGTATTTT

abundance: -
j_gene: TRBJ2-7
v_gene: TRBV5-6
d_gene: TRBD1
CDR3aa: CASSLFPGGFEQYF
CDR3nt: TGTGCCAGCAGCTTGTTTCCAGGGGGATTCGAGCAGTACTTC

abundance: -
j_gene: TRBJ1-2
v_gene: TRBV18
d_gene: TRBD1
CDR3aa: CASSPKVDRGNGYTF
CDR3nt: TGTGCCAGCTCACCAAAGGTCGACAGGGGAAATGGCTACACCTTC

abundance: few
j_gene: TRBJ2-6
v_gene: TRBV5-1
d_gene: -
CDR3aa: CASSLGGTQLVGANVLTF
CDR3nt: TGCGCCAGCAGCTTGGGTGGGACCCAGTTAGTGGGGGCCAACGTCCTGACTTTC

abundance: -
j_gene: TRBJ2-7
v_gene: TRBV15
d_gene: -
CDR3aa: CATSRGESYEQYF
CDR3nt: TGTGCCACCAGCAGAGGCGAGTCCTACGAGCAGTACTTC

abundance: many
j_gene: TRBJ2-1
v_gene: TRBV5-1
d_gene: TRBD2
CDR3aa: CASSLVTSGNINEQFF
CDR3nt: TGCGCCAGCAGCTTGGTAACTAGCGGGAATATTAATGAGCAGTTCTTC

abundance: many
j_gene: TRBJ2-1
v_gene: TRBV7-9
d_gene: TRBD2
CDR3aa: CASSPPAGGVNEQFF
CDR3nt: TGTGCCAGCAGCCCACCAGCGGGAGGCGTCAATGAGCAGTTCTTC

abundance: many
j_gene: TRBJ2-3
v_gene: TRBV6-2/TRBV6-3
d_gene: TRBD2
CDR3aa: CASSYSRLAGDTQYF
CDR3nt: TGTGCCAGCAGTTACTCGAGACTAGCGGGAGATACGCAGTATTTT

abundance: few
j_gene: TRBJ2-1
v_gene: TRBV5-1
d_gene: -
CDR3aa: CASNPPIPYNEQFF
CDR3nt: TGCGCCAGCAATCCCCCGATACCCTACAATGAGCAGTTCTTC

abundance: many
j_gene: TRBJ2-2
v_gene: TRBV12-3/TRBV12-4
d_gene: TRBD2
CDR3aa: CASSPGLAGAAGTGELFF
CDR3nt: TGTGCCAGCAGTCCGGGACTAGCGGGAGCCGCGGGCACCGGGGAGCTGTTTTTT

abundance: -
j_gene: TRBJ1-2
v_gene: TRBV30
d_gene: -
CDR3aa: CAWSPGEVVGYTF
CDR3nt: TGTGCCTGGAGCCCGGGGGAGGTAGTAGGCTACACCTTC

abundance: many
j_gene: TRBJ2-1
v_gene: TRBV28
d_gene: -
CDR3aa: CASAVLYNEQFF
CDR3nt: TGTGCCAGCGCTGTCCTATACAATGAGCAGTTCTTC

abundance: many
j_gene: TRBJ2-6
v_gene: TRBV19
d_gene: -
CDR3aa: CASSIWDNSGANVLTF
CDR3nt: TGTGCCAGTAGTATATGGGACAACTCTGGGGCCAACGTCCTGACTTTC

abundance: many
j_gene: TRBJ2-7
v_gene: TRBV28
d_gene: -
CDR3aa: CASSRDTSYEQYF
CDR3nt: TGTGCCAGCAGCCGGGACACCTCCTACGAGCAGTACTTC

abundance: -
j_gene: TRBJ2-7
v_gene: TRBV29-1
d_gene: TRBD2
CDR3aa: CSVDNSGTSDYEQYF
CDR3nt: TGCAGCGTTGATAACTCCGGGACTAGCGACTACGAGCAGTACTTC

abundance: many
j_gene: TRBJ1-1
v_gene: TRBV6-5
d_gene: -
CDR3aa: CASSYSYYRGGEDTEAFF
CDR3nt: TGTGCCAGCAGTTACTCGTACTATCGCGGGGGTGAAGACACTGAAGCTTTCTTT

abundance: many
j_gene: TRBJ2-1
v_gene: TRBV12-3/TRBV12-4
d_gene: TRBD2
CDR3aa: CASSTLAGGSNEQFF
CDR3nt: TGTGCCAGCAGCACACTAGCGGGAGGTTCCAATGAGCAGTTCTTC

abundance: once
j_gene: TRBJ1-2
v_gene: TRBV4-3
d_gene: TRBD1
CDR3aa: CASSQEGQAPGGYTF
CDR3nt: TGCGCCAGCAGCCAAGAGGGACAGGCCCCGGGGGGCTACACCTTC

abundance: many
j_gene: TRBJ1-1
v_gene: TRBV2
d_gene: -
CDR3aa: CASSTTLEAFF
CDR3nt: TGTGCCAGCAGTACGACCCTTGAAGCTTTCTTT

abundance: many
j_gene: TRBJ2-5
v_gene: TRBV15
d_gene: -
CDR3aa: CATSREGNRETQYF
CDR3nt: TGTGCCACCAGCAGAGAGGGAAACAGAGAGACCCAGTACTTC

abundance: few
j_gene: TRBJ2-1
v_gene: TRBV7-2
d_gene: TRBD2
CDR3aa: CASSLGGLAGGQDEQFF
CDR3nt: TGTGCCAGCAGCTTAGGGGGACTAGCGGGAGGTCAGGATGAGCAGTTCTTC

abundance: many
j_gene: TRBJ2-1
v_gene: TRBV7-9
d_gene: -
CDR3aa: CASSLSPRSHGQFF
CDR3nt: TGTGCCAGCAGCTTGTCCCCTAGGTCGCATGGGCAGTTCTTC

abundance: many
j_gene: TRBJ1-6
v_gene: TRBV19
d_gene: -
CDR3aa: CAVSRGGRGSPLHF
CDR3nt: TGTGCCGTCAGTAGGGGAGGCAGGGGTTCACCCCTCCACTTT

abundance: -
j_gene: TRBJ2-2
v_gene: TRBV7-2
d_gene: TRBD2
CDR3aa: CASSSSKLAGGNTGELFF
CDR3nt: TGTGCCAGCAGCTCGTCAAAACTAGCGGGGGGGAACACCGGGGAGCTGTTTTTT

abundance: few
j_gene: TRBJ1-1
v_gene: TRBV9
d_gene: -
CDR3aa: CASSSSGSMNTEAFF
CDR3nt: TGTGCCAGCAGCTCTTCGGGGAGCATGAACACTGAAGCTTTCTTT

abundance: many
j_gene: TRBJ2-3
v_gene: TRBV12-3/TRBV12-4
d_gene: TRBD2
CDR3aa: CASRGGNGRARDTQYF
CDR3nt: TGTGCCAGCAGGGGGGGCAACGGGAGGGCCCGGGATACGCAGTATTTT

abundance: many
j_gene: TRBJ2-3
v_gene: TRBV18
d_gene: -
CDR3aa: CASSPPGIRGTDTQYF
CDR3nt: TGTGCCAGCTCACCTCCAGGGATTCGAGGCACAGATACGCAGTATTTT

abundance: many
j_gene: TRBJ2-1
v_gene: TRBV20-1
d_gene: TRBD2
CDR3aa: CSAPGLAGRNEQFF
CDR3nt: TGCAGTGCCCCGGGACTAGCGGGAAGGAATGAGCAGTTCTTC

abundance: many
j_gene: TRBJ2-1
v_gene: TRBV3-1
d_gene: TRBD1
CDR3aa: CASSPQGDEQFF
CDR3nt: TGTGCCAGCAGCCCTCAGGGGGATGAGCAGTTCTTC

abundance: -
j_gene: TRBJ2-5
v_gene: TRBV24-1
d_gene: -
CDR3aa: CATSQAGSGGTQYF
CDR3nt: TGTGCCACCAGTCAAGCGGGTTCAGGAGGGACCCAGTACTTC

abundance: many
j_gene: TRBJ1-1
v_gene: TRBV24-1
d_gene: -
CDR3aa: CATSDALNSEAFF
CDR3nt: TGTGCCACCAGTGATGCCCTCAACTCTGAAGCTTTCTTT

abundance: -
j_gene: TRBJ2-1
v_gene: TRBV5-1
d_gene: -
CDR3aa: CASSLIRGVSYNEQFF
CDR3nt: TGCGCCAGCAGCTTGATCCGGGGTGTATCCTACAATGAGCAGTTCTTC

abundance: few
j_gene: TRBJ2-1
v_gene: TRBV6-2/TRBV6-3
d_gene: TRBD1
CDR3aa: CASRRPGQVTYNEQFF
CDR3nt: TGTGCCAGCAGAAGACCCGGACAGGTTACCTACAATGAGCAGTTCTTC

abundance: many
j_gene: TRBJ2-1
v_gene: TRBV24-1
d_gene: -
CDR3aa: CATSDLREGIDNEQFF
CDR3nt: TGTGCCACCAGTGACCTCCGTGAGGGGATAGACAATGAGCAGTTCTTC

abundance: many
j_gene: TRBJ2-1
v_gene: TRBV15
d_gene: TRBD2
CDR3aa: CATSRGVGEREVGEQFF
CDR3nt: TGTGCCACCAGCAGAGGCGTGGGCGAGCGGGAGGTTGGTGAGCAGTTCTTC

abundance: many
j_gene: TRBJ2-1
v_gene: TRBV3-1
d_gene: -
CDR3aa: CASTHTGYNEQFF
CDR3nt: TGTGCCAGCACCCATACAGGATACAATGAGCAGTTCTTC

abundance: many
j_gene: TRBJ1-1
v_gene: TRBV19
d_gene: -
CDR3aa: CASTTLARRGTEAFF
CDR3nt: TGTGCCAGTACCACCCTGGCCAGAAGGGGGACTGAAGCTTTCTTT

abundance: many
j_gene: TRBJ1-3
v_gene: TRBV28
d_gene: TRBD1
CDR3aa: CASSLAGGLGNTIYF
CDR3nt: TGTGCCAGCAGTTTGGCAGGGGGCCTTGGAAACACCATATATTTT

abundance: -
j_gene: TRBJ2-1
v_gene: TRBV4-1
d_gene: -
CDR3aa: CASTGIGGSKHSYNEQFF
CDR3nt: TGCGCCAGCACCGGGATAGGCGGGTCAAAACACTCCTACAATGAGCAGTTCTTC

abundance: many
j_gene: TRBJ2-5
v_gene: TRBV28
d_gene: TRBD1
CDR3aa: CASSSGQGTETQYF
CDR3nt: TGTGCCAGCAGTTCGGGACAGGGAACGGAGACCCAGTACTTC

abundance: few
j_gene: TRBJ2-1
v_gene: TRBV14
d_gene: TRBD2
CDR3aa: CASSQLLAGGHNEQFF
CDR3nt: TGTGCCAGCAGCCAACTTCTAGCGGGAGGACACAATGAGCAGTTCTTC

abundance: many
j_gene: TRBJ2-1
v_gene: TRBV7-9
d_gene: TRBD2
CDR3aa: CASSPRGAGDAYNEQFF
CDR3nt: TGTGCCAGCAGCCCCAGAGGGGCGGGAGATGCGTACAATGAGCAGTTCTTC

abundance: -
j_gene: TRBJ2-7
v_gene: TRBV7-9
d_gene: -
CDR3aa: CASSFEPYYEQYF
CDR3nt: TGTGCCAGCAGCTTCGAACCTTACTACGAGCAGTACTTC